The next 13 T cell receptor beta chains were all read from a single sample in a study of radiation and T cells in renal cell carcinoma. Method: immunoSEQ multiplex PCR; TCRdb's copy keeps in-frame clones and lacks some. Of approximately 110,000 clones listed, roughly 80% were seen once; the top ten hold about 2.9%. Time point reported: baseline pretreatment blood. The treatment: 15 Gy SBRT to primary tumor, nephrectomy 4 weeks later. The sequencing here drew on blood, taken from a patient whose treatment included radiotherapy and nephrectomy. All receptors come from a woman in her sixties or seventies with renal cell carcinoma.

V is TRBV28 and J is TRBJ2-2; D not resolved. Germline V gives CDR1 MDHEN, CDR2 SYDVKM. Trimming pared 9 bases from V and 0 bases from J, leaving 11 bases between. The CDR3 covers 14 residues. CDR3 in amino acids: CASGWGTNTGELFF. The CDR3 DNA reads as TGTGCCAGTGGGTGGGGAACGAACACCGGGGAGCTGTTTTTT.

This clone was recorded a few times. Distinct nucleotide sequences in the sample also encode this CDR3. The V gene is TRBV5-1, the J gene TRBJ1-1, with 8 bases aligning to TRBD1. Germline loops: CDR1 SGHRS, CDR2 YFSETQ. Trimming took 4 bases from V and 1 from J; bases not matched to a gene: 3. This CDR3 comprises 14 residues. CDR3 in DNA: TGCGCCAGCAGCCCCGGGACAGGGAACACTGAAGCTTTCTTT. Translated: CASSPGTGNTEAFF.

The chain has TRBV28 and TRBJ2-1, with 7 bases fitting TRBD1. Germline V gene data show CDR1 as MDHEN and CDR2 as SYDVKM. Trimming took 7 bases from V and 6 from J; bases not matched to a gene: 15. The CDR3 covers 16 residues. The CDR3 DNA reads as TGTGCCAGCAAACCTTTGGGGGAAAGACAGGGCAATGAGCAGTTCTTC. Translation: CASKPLGERQGNEQFF.

The chain couples TRBV9 to TRBJ2-1; tentatively, D is TRBD2 (5 bases). CDR1 SGDLS and CDR2 YYNGEE come from the germline V gene. V dropped 0 bases and J dropped 4 bases, with 8 bases sitting between them. This CDR3 comprises 14 residues. For the CDR3, the DNA is TGTGCCAGCAGCGTAGGGGCGGGTTACAATGAGCAGTTCTTC. Protein product: CASSVGAGYNEQFF. The entire variable domain, with the rest obtained from reference TRBV9 and TRBJ2-1, is as follows: DSGVTQTPKHLITATGQRVTLRCSPRSGDLSVYWYQQSLDQGLQFLIQYYNGEERAKGNILERFSAQQFPDLHSELNLSSLELGDSALYFCASSVGAGYNEQFFGPGTRLTVL.

The rearrangement links TRBV15 to TRBJ2-5, with D possibly being TRBD1 (6 bases). Trimming left V 1 base short and J 2 bases short, with 14 bases between. Germline V gene data show CDR1 as LNHNV and CDR2 as YYDKDF (reference sequence). The CDR3 sequence is 16 residues long. The CDR3 spells CATSRAHGTLQETQYF. The CDR3 DNA follows: TGTGCCACCAGCAGAGCCCACGGGACACTTCAAGAGACCCAGTACTTC.

To note about this clone: The same CDR3 arises from other DNA sequences in this sample as well. The J gene is TRBJ2-6, the V gene TRBV19; no clear D. Per the germline V gene, CDR1 is LNHDA and CDR2 is SQIVND (reference sequence). The CDR3 is 13 amino acids. V shed 3 bases and J shed 0 bases, with 0 bases lying between them. The CDR3 sequence is CASSISGANVLTF. CDR3 DNA: TGTGCCAGTAGTATCTCTGGGGCCAACGTCCTGACTTTC.

The chain couples TRBV29-1 to TRBJ1-4; D unresolved. The CDR3 is 12 amino acids. Germline CDR1 is SQVTM and CDR2 is ANQGSEA. Trimming took 4 bases from V and 4 from J, leaving 7 bases between them. The CDR3 spells CSVGAVNEKLFF. The CDR3 DNA reads TGCAGCGTTGGGGCGGTTAATGAAAAACTGTTTTTT.

The chain couples TRBV15 to TRBJ1-4; no clear D gene. With 0 bases removed from V and 0 bases from J, the gap between germline ends came to 14 bases. This CDR3 has 18 amino acids. Germline V lookup: CDR1 LNHNV, CDR2 YYDKDF (reference sequence). The chain's CDR3 is CATSRDAYGDPTNEKLFF. The CDR3, as DNA: TGTGCCACCAGCAGAGATGCCTACGGGGATCCAACTAATGAAAAACTGTTTTTT.

V gene TRBV19 combines with J gene TRBJ1-5; D is uncertain. The germline V gene has CDR1 LNHDA and CDR2 SQIVND (reference sequence). Trimming cost V 2 bases and J 7 bases, with 6 bases left between them. CDR3 size: 12 residues. In DNA, the CDR3 is TGTGCCAGTAGTATACCCAGGCAGCCCCAGCATTTT. It encodes CASSIPRQPQHF.

This clone occurred a few times. The gene calls are TRBV5-6 and TRBJ2-7; 12 positions agree with TRBD2. Germline values: CDR1 SGHDT, CDR2 YYEEEE. V was pared by 4 bases and J by 2 bases, with 7 bases of the junction left unmatched. The CDR3 extends over 16 amino acids. The CDR3 sequence is CASSILPSGRAYEQYF. The CDR3 region has the DNA TGTGCCAGCAGCATCCTTCCTAGCGGGAGGGCCTACGAGCAGTACTTC.

This clone was seen just once. CDR3 bases: TGTGCCAGCAGTGACAGGGGCGCCTACGAGCAGTACTTC. This sequence encodes CASSDRGAYEQYF. The rearrangement links TRBV6-1 to TRBJ2-7; maybe TRBD1 (6 bases). V was pared by 3 bases and J by 2 bases, with 8 bases between. Germline CDR1 and CDR2: MNHNS and SASEGT. This CDR3 is built from 13 residues.

This chain uses TRBV14 with TRBJ1-5; D is possibly TRBD1 (6 bases). Germline CDR1 SGHDN, CDR2 FVKESK. Between the trimmed V and J ends, which lost 4 bases and 15 bases, there was a span of 22 bases. The CDR3 runs 14 residues. In DNA form, the CDR3 reads TGTGCCAGCAGCCGCGGGAGCAGGGGCCGGGCGATGCATTTT. This gives the protein CASSRGSRGRAMHF.

The rearrangement uses TRBV18 and TRBJ2-5; perhaps TRBD2 as D (6 bases). Germline CDR1 and CDR2: KGHSH and LQKENI. V was cut by 1 base and J by 4 bases, with 13 bases left in between. CDR3 length: 15 amino acids. The CDR3 is CASSPQQAGAETQYF. In DNA form, the CDR3 reads TGTGCCAGCTCACCACAACAAGCGGGTGCAGAGACCCAGTACTTC.